This T cell receptor (beta chain) was sequenced for a study of response to subunit inactivated influenza vaccine. This clonotype showed up many times. Its antigen is currently unknown. Whole-study results and caveats: T cells newly recruited by each seasonal influenza vaccination are few, the authors suggested.

Germline V CDR1 and CDR2: MDHEN, SYDVKM. V lost 5 bases and J lost 1, with 15 bases in between. The CDR3 sequence is 17 residues long. TCRdb ran MiXCR on the RT-PCR reads and lists one entry per CDR3 protein. Of 500,000 to 650,000 distinct CDR3 sequences in the sample, 6.5% to 8% were seen once. The receptor comes from a man between 50 and 75 years old who received an inactivated influenza vaccine. The chain employs TRBV28 and TRBJ1-6, with D perhaps TRBD1 (5 bases). Sequencing used PBMCs from blood, obtained roughly 24 months after vaccination. CDR3 in DNA: TGTGCCAGCAGTAACCCCGGACGGGGGTCCTATAATTCACCCCTCCACTTT. This sequence encodes CASSNPGRGSYNSPLHF.